This entry features one TCR beta chain sequence. As yet, its antigen is unknown. V trimming: 1 base; J trimming: 5 bases; junction bases outside the gene matches: 5. CDR3 length: 14 residues. Germline V gene sequence: CDR1 SGHTA, CDR2 FQGNSA. The data originate from a study of response to subunit inactivated influenza vaccine. Study-wide results and caveats: Authors suggested each seasonal flu vaccination may recruit only limited numbers of new T cells.

MiXCR, run by TCRdb on the RT-PCR reads, gives a single entry per CDR3 protein. The data show some 500,000 distinct CDR3 sequences, about 25% seen once. Sequencing used CD4+ T cells sorted from PBMCs, obtained 5 to 6 days after vaccination. The chain joins TRBV7-2 to TRBJ2-7; 7 nucleotides agree with TRBD2. This clonotype was obtained from a middle-aged man who received an inactivated influenza vaccine. This CDR3 reads CASSLVRGENEQYF. The CDR3, as DNA: TGTGCCAGCAGCTTAGTTCGGGGGGAAAACGAGCAGTACTTC.